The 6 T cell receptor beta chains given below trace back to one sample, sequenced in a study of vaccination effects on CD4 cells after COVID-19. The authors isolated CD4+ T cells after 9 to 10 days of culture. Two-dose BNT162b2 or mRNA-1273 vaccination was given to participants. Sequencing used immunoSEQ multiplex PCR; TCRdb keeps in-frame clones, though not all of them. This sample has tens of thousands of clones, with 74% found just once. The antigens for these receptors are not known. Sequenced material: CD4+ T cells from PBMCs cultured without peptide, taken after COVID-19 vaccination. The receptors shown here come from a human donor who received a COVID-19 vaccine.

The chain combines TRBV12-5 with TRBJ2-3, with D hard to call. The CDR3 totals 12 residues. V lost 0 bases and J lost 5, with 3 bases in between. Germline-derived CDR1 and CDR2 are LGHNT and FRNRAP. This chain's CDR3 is CASGLVEDTQYF. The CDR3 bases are TGTGCTAGTGGTTTGGTAGAAGATACGCAGTATTTT.

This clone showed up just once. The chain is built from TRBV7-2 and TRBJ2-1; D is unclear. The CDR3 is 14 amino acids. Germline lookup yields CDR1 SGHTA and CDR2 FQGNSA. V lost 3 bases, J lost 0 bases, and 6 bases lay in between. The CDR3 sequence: CASSFKSSYNEQFF. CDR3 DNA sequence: TGTGCCAGCAGCTTTAAGAGCTCCTACAATGAGCAGTTCTTC.

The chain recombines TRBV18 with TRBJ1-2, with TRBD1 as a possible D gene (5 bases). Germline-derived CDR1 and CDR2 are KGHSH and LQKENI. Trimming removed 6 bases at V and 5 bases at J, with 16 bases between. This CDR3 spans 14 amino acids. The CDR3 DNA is TGTGCCAGCTCCACCTCTGGGGGTTCGTATGGCTACACCTTC. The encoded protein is CASSTSGGSYGYTF.

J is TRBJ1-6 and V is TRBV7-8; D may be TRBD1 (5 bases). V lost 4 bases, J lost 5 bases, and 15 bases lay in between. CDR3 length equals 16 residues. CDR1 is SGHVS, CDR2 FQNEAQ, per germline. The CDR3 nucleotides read TGTGCCAGCAGCTCCGAGTCGGGGGTAGATAATTCACCCCTCCACTTT. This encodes CASSSESGVDNSPLHF.

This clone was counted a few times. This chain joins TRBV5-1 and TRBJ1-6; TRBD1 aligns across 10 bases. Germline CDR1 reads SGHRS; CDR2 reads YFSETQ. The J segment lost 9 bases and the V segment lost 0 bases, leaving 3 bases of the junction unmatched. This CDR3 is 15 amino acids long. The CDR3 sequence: CASSLVTGGGSPLHF. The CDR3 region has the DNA TGCGCCAGCAGCTTGGTGACAGGGGGCGGTTCACCCCTCCACTTT.

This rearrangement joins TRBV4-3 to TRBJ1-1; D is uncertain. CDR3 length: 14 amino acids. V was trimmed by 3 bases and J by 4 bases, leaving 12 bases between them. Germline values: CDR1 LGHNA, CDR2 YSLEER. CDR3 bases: TGCGCCAGCAGCCAGACACCTTTCGGCACTGAAGCTTTCTTT. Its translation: CASSQTPFGTEAFF.